This record looks at one T cell receptor beta chain sequence and its context. Generated by immunoSEQ multiplex PCR, the TCRdb table keeps only in-frame clones and is missing some. The data show roughly 95,000 clones, around nine tenths seen once. This sample is part of a study of control samples from healthy donors and cancer patients. In germline, CDR1 is SEHNR, CDR2 FQNEAQ (reference sequence). CDR3 length: 17 residues. Trimming pared 1 base from V and 0 bases from J, leaving 14 bases between. This clonotype was sampled from a human donor in good health. The donor label of this sample is uncertain. The V and J genes are TRBV7-9 and TRBJ2-3, with D possibly being TRBD2 (7 bases). Sequencing input: blood. CDR3 residues: CASSLGRGGGSTDTQYF. In DNA form, the CDR3 reads TGTGCCAGCAGCTTAGGCCGGGGCGGGGGCAGCACAGATACGCAGTATTTT.